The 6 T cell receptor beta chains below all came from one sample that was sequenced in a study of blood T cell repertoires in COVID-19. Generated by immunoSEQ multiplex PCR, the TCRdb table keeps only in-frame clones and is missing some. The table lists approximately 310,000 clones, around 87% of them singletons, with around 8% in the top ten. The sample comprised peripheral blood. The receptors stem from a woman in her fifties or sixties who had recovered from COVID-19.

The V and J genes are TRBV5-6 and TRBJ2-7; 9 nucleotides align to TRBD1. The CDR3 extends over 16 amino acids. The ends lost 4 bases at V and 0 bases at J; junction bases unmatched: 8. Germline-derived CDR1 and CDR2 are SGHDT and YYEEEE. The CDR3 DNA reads TGTGCCAGCAGCCACACGGGACAGGGAAACTCCTACGAGCAGTACTTC. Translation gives CASSHTGQGNSYEQYF.

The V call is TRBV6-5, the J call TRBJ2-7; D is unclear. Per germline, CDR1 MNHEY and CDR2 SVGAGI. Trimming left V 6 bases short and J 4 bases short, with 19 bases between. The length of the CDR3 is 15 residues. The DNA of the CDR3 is TGTGCCAGCAGCCTGACACAACAAGCTAATTACGAGCAGTACTTC. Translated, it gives CASSLTQQANYEQYF.

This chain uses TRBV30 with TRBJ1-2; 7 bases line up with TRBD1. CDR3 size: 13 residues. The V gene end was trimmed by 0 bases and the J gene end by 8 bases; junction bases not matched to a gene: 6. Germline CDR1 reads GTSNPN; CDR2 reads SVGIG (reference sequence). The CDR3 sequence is CAWSVHEGQGYTF. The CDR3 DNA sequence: TGTGCCTGGAGTGTACACGAGGGACAGGGCTACACCTTC.

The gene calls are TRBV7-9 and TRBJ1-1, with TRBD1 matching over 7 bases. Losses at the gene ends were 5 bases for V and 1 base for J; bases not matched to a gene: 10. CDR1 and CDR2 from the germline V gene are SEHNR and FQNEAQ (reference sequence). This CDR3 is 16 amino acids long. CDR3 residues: CASSPKPGQKNTEAFF. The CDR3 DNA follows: TGTGCCAGCAGCCCCAAGCCGGGACAGAAGAACACTGAAGCTTTCTTT. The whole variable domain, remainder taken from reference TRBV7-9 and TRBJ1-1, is DTGVSQNPRHKITKRGQNVTFRCDPISEHNRLYWYRQTLGQGPEFLTYFQNEAQLEKSRLLSDRFSAERPKGSFSTLEIQRTEQGDSAMYLCASSPKPGQKNTEAFFGQGTRLTVV.

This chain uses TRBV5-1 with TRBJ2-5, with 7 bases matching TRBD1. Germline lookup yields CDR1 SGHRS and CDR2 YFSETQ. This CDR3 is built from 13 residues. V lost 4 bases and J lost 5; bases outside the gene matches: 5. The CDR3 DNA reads TGCGCCAGCAGCCTAGGACAGGTGGAGACCCAGTACTTC. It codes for CASSLGQVETQYF.

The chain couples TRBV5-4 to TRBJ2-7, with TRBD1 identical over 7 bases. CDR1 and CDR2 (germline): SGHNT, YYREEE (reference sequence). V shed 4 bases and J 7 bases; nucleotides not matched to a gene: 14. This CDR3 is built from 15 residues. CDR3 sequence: CASSLGGAEGMEQYF. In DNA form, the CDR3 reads TGTGCCAGCAGCCTAGGGGGCGCCGAGGGGATGGAGCAGTACTTC.